The rows below give T cell receptor beta chains drawn from one sample of a study of blood T cell repertoires in COVID-19. The table came from immunoSEQ multiplex PCR; TCRdb's copy has only in-frame clones and leaves some out. Seen here are about 200,000 clones, under 90% observed once, and the top ten hold 5% to 6.5%. Sequenced input: peripheral blood. Every receptor here comes from a man older than 75 with acute or convalescent COVID-19. The conserved cysteine and the conserved F or W are not part of the CDR3 here.

TRBV11-2	TRBJ2-3	ASSLHGGVTDTQY
TRBV3-1/TRBV3-2	TRBJ1-3	ASSQERRVGGNTIY
TRBV6-2/TRBV6-3	TRBJ1-1	ASSWTTANTEAF
TRBV6-4	TRBJ1-2	ASSEGTGVGGYT
TRBV3-1/TRBV3-2	TRBJ2-2	ASSRFSFSAGELF
TRBV4-2	TRBJ2-5	ASSRRTSGRVYQETQY
TRBV24-1	TRBJ1-4	ATSGHLGEKLF
TRBV24-1	TRBJ2-1	ATGGGPWGNEQF
TRBV4-2	TRBJ2-1	ASSQDTAGGGREQF
TRBV19	TRBJ1-5	ASSLGQESQPQH
TRBV10-3	TRBJ2-1	AISLTSGIIGEQF
TRBV28	TRBJ2-1	ASSLPAISNEQF
TRBV30	TRBJ1-4	AWGFNRGDEKLF
TRBV16	TRBJ1-4	ASSRAATNEKLF
TRBV18	TRBJ1-1	ASSSGTGDPEAF
TRBV10-3	TRBJ1-1	AIRQDMNTEAF
TRBV5-1	TRBJ2-1	ASSAGGGPSGFYNEQF
TRBV19	TRBJ2-7	ASSPWGASYEQY
TRBV28	TRBJ1-2	ASNRGDRSYGYT
TRBV18	TRBJ1-5	ASSRTGTGYDQPQH
TRBV19	TRBJ1-5	ASRDRGEQPQH
TRBV29-1	TRBJ2-1	SVESRDAYNEQF
TRBV30	TRBJ2-5	AWSVGRDQAQY
TRBV6-2/TRBV6-3	TRBJ1-4	ASSFRQPNEKLF
TRBV19	TRBJ1-5	ASSASGTVSNQPQH
TRBV5-1	TRBJ2-5	ASSADNTETQY
TRBV19	TRBJ2-1	ASSSQSAGSYNEQF
TRBV5-4	TRBJ2-7	ASSSSGGVAYEQY
TRBV6-5	TRBJ1-4	ASSHRDRINEKLF
TRBV14	TRBJ1-2	ASSQVRAPNYGYT
TRBV7-2	TRBJ2-2	ASSLGAQGGELF
TRBV19	TRBJ2-5	ASSRAGDRGQRETQY
TRBV18	TRBJ1-3	ASSPKQGSGNTIY
TRBV5-1	TRBJ2-7	ASSLQPSDSFEQY
TRBV4-2	TRBJ2-7	ASSQPGLAGGSQYEQY
TRBV11-1	TRBJ2-2	ASSLLAGGPSGELF
TRBV5-6	TRBJ2-1	ASSLAGLAGGRHEQF
TRBV10-3	TRBJ1-1	AISESGTAGTEAF
TRBV15	TRBJ1-1	ATSSTPHGNTEAF
TRBV29-1	TRBJ1-1	SGQEANTEAF
TRBV4-1	TRBJ2-1	ASSQDSGGYNEQF
TRBV7-9	TRBJ1-4	ASSPRGQGGEKLF
TRBV7-9	TRBJ1-3	ASSLAQPGSGNTIY
TRBV18	TRBJ2-2	ASSPRRENTGELF